This note documents a single TCR beta chain sequence. Its antigen remains undetermined. Base qualities are not provided; no much larger clone lies one nucleotide away. The CDR3 regions of human TCRbeta chains were analyzed by immunosequencing. The paper's data handling went like this. TCRs in the repertoires were matched against a reference library of SARS-CoV-2-specific TCRs that had been generated with the MIRA antigen-specificity platform. Breadth was defined as the fraction of unique TCRs that were SARS-CoV-2-associated, and depth was defined as the fraction of total T cells that were SARS-CoV-2-associated. Each spike-specific TCR was assigned to its reactive spike region and to a CD4 or CD8 class using the MIRA data. Log10-transformed breadth and depth values were compared by one-way ANOVA with Sidak's multiple comparisons tests. What TCRdb holds here is the immuneACCESS table cut down to in-frame rearrangements. Part of the clones is not present; checked against another copy, under half of the missing clones reflect an unresolved V gene, and the others are unexplained. Clonal size and the V and J genes are those of that table, whereas D and trimming came from the DNA. This sample has 140,000 to 150,000 clones in its table, and roughly 91% of those were observed once. The top ten hold 7.5% to 9.5% of the sample.

This sample was included in a study of T cell responses to AZD1222 COVID-19 vaccine (dated by TCRdb to the early 2020s). As for the study more broadly: AZD1222 recipients given second doses at about 4 weeks or at about 12 weeks were pooled, since spike-specific TCR depth and breadth were not found to differ between the two schedules. Trial participants were enrolled by age into subgroups of 18-55, 56-69 and 70-plus years, and around 140, 26 and 57 TCR-sequenced participants, respectively, were included in these subgroups. A total of over 230 trial participants underwent TCR sequencing, of whom about 210 received two doses of AZD1222 and 26 received two doses of the MenACWY control vaccine. Findings and caveats that apply to the study as a whole: No day 14 peak-response samples were available, so repertoires were characterized only after the peak T cell response. Conclusions about previously exposed vaccinees were limited because only six AZD1222 recipients were SARS-CoV-2 seropositive at baseline. The 56-69-year group was small, and its depth increase did not reach significance, likely because of low power. Epitopes outside the regions mutated in the B.1.351 and B.1.1.7 variants were reportedly recognized by nearly half of the unique spike-specific TCRs. Participants were mostly white British, with more females than males. The authors suggested clonal diversity may have been underestimated. Spike-specific TCR breadth and depth rose significantly after two AZD1222 doses compared with day 0 and with MenACWY recipients. The whole spike protein was spanned by vaccine-associated CD4 TCRs, and dominant responses were seen in regions 160-218 and 743-854.

The time point label, as the study defines it: baseline before first vaccination. Vaccinee samples were obtained from the UK trials COV001 and COV002, which included a single-blind randomized controlled phase 2/3 trial of AZD1222 (ChAdOx1 nCoV-19) in healthy adults. Trial participant PBMC samples were collected at day 0 and day 28 after the second dose for TCRbeta chain sequencing. From a lookup of the germline V gene, CDR1 and CDR2 are SGHDN and FVKESK. V lost 1 base and J lost 6 bases; the stretch between them is 8 bases long. The CDR3 spans 13 residues, from the cysteine through the phenylalanine. Only the CDR3 DNA stays, 39 bases, in frame from base 1.

This sequence originates from an adult in good health. This receptor chain uses TRBV14 and TRBJ2-3, and perhaps TRBD2 as D gene, on 5 matching bases. The sample here was peripheral blood, taken on day 0 of AZD1222 vaccination. The bases read TGTGCCAGCAGCCAAGCTTGGAGGGATACGCAGTATTTT. Its amino acids are CASSQAWRDTQYF.